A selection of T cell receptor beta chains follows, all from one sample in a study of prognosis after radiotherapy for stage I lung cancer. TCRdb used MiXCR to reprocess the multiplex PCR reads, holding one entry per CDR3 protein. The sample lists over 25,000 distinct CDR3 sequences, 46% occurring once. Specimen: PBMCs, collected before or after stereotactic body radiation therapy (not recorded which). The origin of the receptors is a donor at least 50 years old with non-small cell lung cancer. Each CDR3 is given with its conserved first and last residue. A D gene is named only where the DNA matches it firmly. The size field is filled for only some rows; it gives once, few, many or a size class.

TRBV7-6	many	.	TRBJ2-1	CASSFTSGYTNEQFF	TGTGCCAGCAGCTTTACCAGCGGGTATACTAATGAGCAGTTCTTC
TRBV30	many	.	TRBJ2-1	CAWSARNSYNEQFF	TGTGCCTGGAGTGCCAGAAACTCCTACAATGAGCAGTTCTTC
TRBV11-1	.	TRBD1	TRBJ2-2	CASSLVRGQSGELFF	TGTGCCAGCAGCTTGGTCAGGGGGCAAAGCGGGGAGCTGTTTTTT
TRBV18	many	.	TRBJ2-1	CASSPPLASYNEQFF	TGTGCCAGCTCACCACCGCTAGCCTCCTACAATGAGCAGTTCTTC
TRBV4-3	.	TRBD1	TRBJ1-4	CASSQEGQGNEKLFF	TGCGCCAGCAGCCAAGAGGGACAGGGGAATGAAAAACTGTTTTTT
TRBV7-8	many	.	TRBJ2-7	CASSFQGNYEQYF	TGTGCCAGCAGCTTTCAGGGAAATTACGAGCAGTACTTC
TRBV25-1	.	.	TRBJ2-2	CASSYPSWVTGELFF	TGTGCCAGCAGTTATCCCAGCTGGGTCACCGGGGAGCTGTTTTTT
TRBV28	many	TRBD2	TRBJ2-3	CASSLPGLAADTQYF	TGTGCCAGCAGTTTACCGGGACTAGCAGCGGATACGCAGTATTTT
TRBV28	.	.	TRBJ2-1	CASSLTNVGEQFF	TGTGCCAGCAGTTTAACCAACGTGGGTGAGCAGTTCTTC
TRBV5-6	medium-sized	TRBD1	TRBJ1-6	CASSLGGQSTLSPLHF	TGTGCCAGCAGCTTGGGGGGACAGTCTACACTTTCACCCCTCCACTTT
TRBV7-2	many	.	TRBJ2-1	CASSLDLRDEQFF	TGTGCCAGCAGCTTAGACCTCAGGGATGAGCAGTTCTTC
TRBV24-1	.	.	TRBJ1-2	CATSDTDSDIGYTF	TGTGCCACCAGTGATACCGACAGTGATATTGGCTACACCTTC
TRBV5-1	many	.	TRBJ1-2	CASSSGGQYGYTF	TGCGCCAGCAGCTCTGGGGGTCAGTATGGCTACACCTTC
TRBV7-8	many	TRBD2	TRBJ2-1	CASSPSTSGHSYNEQFF	TGTGCCAGCAGCCCCTCCACTAGCGGCCATTCCTACAATGAGCAGTTCTTC
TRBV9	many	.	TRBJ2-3	CASSVVSGGSDTQYF	TGTGCCAGCAGCGTAGTGAGCGGCGGTTCAGATACGCAGTATTTT
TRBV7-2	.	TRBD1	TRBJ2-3	CASIPRDSPSTYTQYF	TGTGCCAGCATCCCTCGGGACAGCCCAAGCACATATACGCAGTATTTT
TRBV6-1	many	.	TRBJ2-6	CASSITLSGANVLTF	TGTGCCAGCAGCATCACACTGTCTGGGGCCAACGTCCTGACTTTC
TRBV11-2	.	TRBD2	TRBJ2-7	CASSSESGRFEQYF	TGTGCCAGCAGCTCAGAGAGCGGGAGGTTCGAGCAGTACTTC
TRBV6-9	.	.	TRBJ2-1	CASSFRSGAYSEQFF	TGTGCCAGCAGTTTCCGGTCGGGAGCGTACAGTGAGCAGTTCTTC
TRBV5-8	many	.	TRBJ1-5	CASSPYSSNQPQHF	TGTGCCAGCAGCCCTTACAGTAGCAATCAGCCCCAGCATTTT
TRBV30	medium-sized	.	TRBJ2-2	CAWSSIAGELFF	TGTGCCTGGAGTAGCATTGCGGGGGAGCTGTTTTTT
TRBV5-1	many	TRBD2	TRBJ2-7	CASSLAGNYEQYF	TGCGCCAGCAGCTTAGCGGGAAACTACGAGCAGTACTTC
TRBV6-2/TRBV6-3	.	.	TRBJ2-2	CASSYGTGAAGDLFF	TGTGCCAGCAGTTACGGGACGGGGGCCGCCGGGGATCTGTTTTTT
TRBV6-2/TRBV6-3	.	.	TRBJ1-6	CASLDGLGLASPLHF	TGTGCCAGCCTCGATGGGCTGGGGCTCGCTTCACCCCTCCACTTT
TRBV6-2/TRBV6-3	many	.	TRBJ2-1	CASSPGHEQFF	TGTGCCAGCAGTCCCGGTCATGAGCAGTTCTTC
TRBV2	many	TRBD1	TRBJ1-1	CAIPPAGGNTEAFF	TGTGCCATCCCCCCGGCAGGGGGGAACACTGAAGCTTTCTTT
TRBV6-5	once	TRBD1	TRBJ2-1	CASSFQGASYNEKFF	TGTGCCAGCAGTTTTCAGGGGGCCTCCTACAATGAAAAGTTCTTC